Given below is one T cell receptor beta chain in context. A single base separates this from a much larger clone, so it may be a read error. The length of the CDR3 is 14 residues. Germline V CDR1 and CDR2: DFQATT, SNEGSKA (reference sequence). This entry comes from a study of T cells in Graves' hyperthyroidism and ophthalmopathy. TCR beta CDR3 regions were amplified from RNA transcripts. First-round RT-PCR with HTBI primers amplified the TCR CDR3 region. Each CDR3 protein is one row after TCRdb ran MiXCR on the multiplex PCR reads. The sample has about 420,000 distinct CDR3 sequences; around 15% are singletons.

The chain carries TRBV20-1 and TRBJ1-1, with a tentative D call TRBD1 (5 bases). The clonotype comes from a woman between 18 and 29 years old with Graves' hyperthyroidism. Input material: blood. The CDR3 reads CSAISGTQNTEASF. CDR3 nucleotides: TGCAGTGCTATTTCCGGGACCCAGAACACTGAAGCTTCCTTT.